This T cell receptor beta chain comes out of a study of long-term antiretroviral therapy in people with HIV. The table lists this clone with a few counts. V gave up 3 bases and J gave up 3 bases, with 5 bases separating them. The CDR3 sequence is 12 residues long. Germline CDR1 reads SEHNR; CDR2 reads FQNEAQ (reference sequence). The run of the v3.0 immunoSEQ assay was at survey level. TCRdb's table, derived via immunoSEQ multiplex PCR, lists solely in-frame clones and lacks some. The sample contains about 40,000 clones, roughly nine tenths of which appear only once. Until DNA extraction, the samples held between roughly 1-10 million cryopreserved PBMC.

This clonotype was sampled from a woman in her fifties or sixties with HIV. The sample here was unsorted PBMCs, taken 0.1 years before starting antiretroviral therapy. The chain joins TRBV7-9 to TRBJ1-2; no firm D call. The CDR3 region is CASSFEDYGYTF. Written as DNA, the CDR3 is TGTGCCAGCAGCTTCGAGGACTATGGCTACACCTTC.